The clone carrying this T cell receptor (beta chain) was detected only once. Its target is not known. This sample stems from a study of OX40 agonist ivuxolimab in advanced cancers. On the study more broadly: Ivuxolimab is an agonistic anti-OX40 (CD134) antibody, and patients were treated with it.

General study findings and limits: Undetermined was the antigen specificity of the expanded peripheral T cells. On average, CD8+ T cells had more expanded clones than CD4+. At doses 0.1 to 3.0 mg/kg, CD4+ and CD8+ clones expanded.

The V and J ends lost 4 bases and 0 bases respectively, with 22 bases between them. This CDR3 region has 18 residues. CDR1 and CDR2 (germline): SGHAT, FQNNGV. TCRdb's copy holds only in-frame clones and misses some; the assay was immunoSEQ multiplex PCR. In the table there are tens of thousands of clones, roughly 90% of which are singletons. The sequence was obtained from an adult with an advanced solid tumor such as melanoma, head and neck, liver or kidney cancer. The chain links TRBV11-2 to TRBJ2-7, with D perhaps matching TRBD1 (6 bases). The sample was CD4+ or CD8+ T cells sorted from blood, taken in a trial of the OX40 agonist ivuxolimab. CDR3 sequence: CASSSPQETGEGSYEQYF. The CDR3 nucleotides read TGTGCCAGCAGCTCCCCTCAAGAGACAGGCGAAGGCTCCTACGAGCAGTACTTC. The whole variable domain, filled in from reference TRBV11-2 and TRBJ2-7, reads EAGVAQSPRYKIIEKRQSVAFWCNPISGHATLYWYQQILGQGPKLLIQFQNNGVVDDSQLPKDRFSAERLKGVDSTLKIQPAKLEDSAVYLCASSSPQETGEGSYEQYFGPGTRLTVT.